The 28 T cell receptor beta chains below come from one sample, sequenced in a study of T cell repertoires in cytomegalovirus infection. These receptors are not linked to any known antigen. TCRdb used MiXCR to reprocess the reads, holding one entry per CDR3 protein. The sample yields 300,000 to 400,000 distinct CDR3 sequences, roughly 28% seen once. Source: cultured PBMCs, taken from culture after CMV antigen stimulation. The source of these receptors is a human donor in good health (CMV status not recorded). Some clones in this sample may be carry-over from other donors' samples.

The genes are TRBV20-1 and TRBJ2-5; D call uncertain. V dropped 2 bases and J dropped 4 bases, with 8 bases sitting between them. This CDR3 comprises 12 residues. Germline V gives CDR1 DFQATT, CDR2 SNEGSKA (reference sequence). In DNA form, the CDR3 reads TGCAGTGCTAGAAAGGCGGTAGAGACCCAGTACTTC. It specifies CSARKAVETQYF.

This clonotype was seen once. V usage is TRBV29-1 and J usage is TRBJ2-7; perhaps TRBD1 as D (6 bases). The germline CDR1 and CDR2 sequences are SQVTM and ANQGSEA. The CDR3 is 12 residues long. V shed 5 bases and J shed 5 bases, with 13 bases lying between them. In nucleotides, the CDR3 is TGCAGCGTTCACTCAGGGGTAGACGAGCAGTACTTC. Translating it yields CSVHSGVDEQYF.

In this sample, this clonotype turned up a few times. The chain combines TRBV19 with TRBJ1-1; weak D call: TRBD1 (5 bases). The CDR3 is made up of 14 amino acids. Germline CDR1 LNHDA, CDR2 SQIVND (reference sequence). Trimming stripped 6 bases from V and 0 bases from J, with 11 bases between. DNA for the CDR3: TGTGCCAGTAGAAAGGGGAACATGAACACTGAAGCTTTCTTT. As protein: CASRKGNMNTEAFF.

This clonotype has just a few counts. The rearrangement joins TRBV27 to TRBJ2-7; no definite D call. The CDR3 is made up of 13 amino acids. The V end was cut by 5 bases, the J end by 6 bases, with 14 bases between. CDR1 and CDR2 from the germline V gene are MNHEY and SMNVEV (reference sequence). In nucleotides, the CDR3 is TGTGCCAGCAGTGGGAATAGGGCAGTCGAGCAGTACTTC. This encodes CASSGNRAVEQYF.

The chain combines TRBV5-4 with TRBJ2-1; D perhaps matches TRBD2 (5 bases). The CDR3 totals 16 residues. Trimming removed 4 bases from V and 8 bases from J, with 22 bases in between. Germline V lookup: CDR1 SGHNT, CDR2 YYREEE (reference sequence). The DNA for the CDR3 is TGTGCCAGCAGCAGATCACTAGTAGGTGACCCCCATGAGCAGTTCTTC. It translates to CASSRSLVGDPHEQFF.

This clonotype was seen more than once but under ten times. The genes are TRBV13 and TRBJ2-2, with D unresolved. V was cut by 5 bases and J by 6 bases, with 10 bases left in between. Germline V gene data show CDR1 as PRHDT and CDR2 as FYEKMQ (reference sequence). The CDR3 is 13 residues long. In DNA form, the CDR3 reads TGTGCCAGCAGCATTACTACGTCCGGGGAGCTGTTTTTT. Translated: CASSITTSGELFF.

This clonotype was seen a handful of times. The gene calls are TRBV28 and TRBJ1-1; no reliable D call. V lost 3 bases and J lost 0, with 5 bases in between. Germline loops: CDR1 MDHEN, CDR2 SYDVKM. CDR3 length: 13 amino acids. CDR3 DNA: TGTGCCAGCAGTTTCCCCGTGAACACTGAAGCTTTCTTT. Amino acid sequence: CASSFPVNTEAFF.

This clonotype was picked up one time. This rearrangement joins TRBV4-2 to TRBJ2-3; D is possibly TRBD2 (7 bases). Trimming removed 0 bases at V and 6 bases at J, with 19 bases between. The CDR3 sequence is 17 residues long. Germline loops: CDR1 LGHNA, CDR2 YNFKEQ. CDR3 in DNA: TGTGCCAGCAGCCAAGAACCGGCGGGGCGGGGGCTGGATACGCAGTATTTT. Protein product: CASSQEPAGRGLDTQYF.

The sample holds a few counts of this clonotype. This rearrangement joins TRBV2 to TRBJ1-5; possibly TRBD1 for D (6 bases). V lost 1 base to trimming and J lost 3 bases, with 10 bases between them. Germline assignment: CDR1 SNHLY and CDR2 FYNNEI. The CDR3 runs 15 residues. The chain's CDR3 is CASSEVTGYNQPQHF. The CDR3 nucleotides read TGTGCCAGCAGTGAAGTTACAGGGTACAATCAGCCCCAGCATTTT. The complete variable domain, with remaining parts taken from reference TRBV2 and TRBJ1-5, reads EPEVTQTPSHQVTQMGQEVILRCVPISNHLYFYWYRQILGQKVEFLVSFYNNEISEKSEIFDDQFSVERPDGSNFTLKIRSTKLEDSAMYFCASSEVTGYNQPQHFGDGTRLSIL.

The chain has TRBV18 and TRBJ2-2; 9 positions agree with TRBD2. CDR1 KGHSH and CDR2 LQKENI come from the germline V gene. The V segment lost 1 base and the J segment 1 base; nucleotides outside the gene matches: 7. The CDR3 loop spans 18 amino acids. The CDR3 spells CASSPLSSGGLNTGELFF. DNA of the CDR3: TGTGCCAGCTCACCACTGAGTAGCGGGGGCTTGAACACCGGGGAGCTGTTTTTT.

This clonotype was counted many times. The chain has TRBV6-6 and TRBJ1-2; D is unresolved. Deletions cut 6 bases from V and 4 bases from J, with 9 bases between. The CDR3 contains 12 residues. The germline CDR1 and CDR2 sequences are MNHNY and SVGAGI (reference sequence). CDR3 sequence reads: CASRAGSYGYTF. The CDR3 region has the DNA TGTGCCAGCAGGGCAGGATCCTATGGCTACACCTTC.

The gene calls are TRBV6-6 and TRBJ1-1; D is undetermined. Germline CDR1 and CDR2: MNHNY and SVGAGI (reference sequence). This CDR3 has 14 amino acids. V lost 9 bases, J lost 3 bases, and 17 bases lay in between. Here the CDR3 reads CASNPTAGYTEAFF. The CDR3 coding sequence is TGTGCCAGTAATCCGACGGCGGGGTACACTGAAGCTTTCTTT.

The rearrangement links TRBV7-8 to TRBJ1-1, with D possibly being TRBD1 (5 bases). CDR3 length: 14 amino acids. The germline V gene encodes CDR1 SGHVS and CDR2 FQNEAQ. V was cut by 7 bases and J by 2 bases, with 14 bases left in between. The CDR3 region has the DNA TGTGCCAGCACCAAGGGACCGAGAAACACTGAAGCTTTCTTT. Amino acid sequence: CASTKGPRNTEAFF.

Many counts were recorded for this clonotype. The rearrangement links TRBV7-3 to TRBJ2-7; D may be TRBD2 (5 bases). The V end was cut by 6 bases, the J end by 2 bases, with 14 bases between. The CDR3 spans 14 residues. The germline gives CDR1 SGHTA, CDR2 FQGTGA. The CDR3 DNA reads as TGTGCCAGCAGTCCGGGGTCAGGAGCCTACGAGCAGTACTTC. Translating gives CASSPGSGAYEQYF.

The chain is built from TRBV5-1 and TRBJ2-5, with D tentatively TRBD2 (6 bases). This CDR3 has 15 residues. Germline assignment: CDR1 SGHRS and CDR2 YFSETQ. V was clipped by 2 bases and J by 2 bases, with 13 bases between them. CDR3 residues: CASSFTSTWQETQYF. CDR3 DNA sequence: TGCGCCAGCAGCTTTACTAGCACATGGCAAGAGACCCAGTACTTC. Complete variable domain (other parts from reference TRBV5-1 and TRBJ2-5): KAGVTQTPRYLIKTRGQQVTLSCSPISGHRSVSWYQQTPGQGLQFLFEYFSETQRNKGNFPGRFSGRQFSNSRSEMNVSTLELGDSALYLCASSFTSTWQETQYFGPGTRLLVL.

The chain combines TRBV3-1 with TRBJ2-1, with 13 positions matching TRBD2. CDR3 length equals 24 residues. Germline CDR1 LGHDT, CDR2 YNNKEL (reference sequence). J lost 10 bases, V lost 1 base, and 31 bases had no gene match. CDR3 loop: CASSQASGTPTRLAGGPPRWEQFF. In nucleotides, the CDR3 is TGTGCCAGCAGCCAAGCCTCCGGGACACCTACTAGACTAGCGGGAGGCCCTCCCCGTTGGGAGCAGTTCTTC.

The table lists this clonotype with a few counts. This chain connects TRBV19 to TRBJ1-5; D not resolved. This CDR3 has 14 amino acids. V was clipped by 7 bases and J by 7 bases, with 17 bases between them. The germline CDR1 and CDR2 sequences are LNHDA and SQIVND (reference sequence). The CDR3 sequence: CASTAVGHGQPQHF. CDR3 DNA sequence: TGTGCCAGTACCGCGGTGGGTCACGGACAGCCCCAGCATTTT.

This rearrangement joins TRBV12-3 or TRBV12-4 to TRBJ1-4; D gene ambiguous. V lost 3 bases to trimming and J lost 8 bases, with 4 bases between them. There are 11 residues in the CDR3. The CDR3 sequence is CASSFKEKLFF. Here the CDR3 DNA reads TGTGCCAGCAGTTTCAAGGAAAAACTGTTTTTT.

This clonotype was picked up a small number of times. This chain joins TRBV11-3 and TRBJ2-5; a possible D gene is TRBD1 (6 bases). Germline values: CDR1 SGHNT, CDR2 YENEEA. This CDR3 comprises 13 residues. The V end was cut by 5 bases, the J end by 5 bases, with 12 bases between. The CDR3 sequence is CASSPDRDETQYF. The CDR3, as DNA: TGTGCCAGCAGCCCGGACAGAGATGAGACCCAGTACTTC.

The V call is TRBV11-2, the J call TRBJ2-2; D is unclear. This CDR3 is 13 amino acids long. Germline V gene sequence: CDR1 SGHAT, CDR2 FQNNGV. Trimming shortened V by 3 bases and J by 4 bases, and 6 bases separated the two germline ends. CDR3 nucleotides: TGTGCCAGCAGCTTCGGGCGCACCGGGGAGCTGTTTTTT. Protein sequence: CASSFGRTGELFF.

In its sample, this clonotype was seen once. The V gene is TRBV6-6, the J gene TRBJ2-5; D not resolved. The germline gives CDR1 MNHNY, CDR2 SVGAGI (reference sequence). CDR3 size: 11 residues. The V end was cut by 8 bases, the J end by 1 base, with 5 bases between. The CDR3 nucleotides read TGTGCCAGCGGCCTCCAAGAGACCCAGTACTTC. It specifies CASGLQETQYF.

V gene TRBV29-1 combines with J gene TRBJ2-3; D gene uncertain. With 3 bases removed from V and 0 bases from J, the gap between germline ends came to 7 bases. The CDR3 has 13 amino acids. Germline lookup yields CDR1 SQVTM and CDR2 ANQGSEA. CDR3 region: CSVDLDSTDTQYF. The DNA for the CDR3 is TGCAGCGTTGACTTGGACAGCACAGATACGCAGTATTTT.

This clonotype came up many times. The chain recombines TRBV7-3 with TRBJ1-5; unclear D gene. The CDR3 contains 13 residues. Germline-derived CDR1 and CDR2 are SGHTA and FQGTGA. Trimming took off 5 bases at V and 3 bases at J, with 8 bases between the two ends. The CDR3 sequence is CASSPGVNQPQHF. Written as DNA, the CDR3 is TGTGCCAGCAGCCCAGGAGTCAATCAGCCCCAGCATTTT.

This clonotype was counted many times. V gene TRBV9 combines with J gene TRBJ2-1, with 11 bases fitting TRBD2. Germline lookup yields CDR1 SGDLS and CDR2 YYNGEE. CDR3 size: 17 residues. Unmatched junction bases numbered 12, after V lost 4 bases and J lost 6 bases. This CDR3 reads CASSSRLAGSIRNEQFF. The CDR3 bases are TGTGCCAGCAGCTCGCGACTAGCGGGATCTATCCGCAATGAGCAGTTCTTC.

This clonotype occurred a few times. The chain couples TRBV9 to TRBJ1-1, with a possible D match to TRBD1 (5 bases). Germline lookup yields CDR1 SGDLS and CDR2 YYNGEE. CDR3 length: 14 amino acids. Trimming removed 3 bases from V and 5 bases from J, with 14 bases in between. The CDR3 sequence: CASSAPGRSTEAFF. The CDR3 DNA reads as TGTGCCAGCAGCGCCCCGGGACGGTCGACTGAAGCTTTCTTT.

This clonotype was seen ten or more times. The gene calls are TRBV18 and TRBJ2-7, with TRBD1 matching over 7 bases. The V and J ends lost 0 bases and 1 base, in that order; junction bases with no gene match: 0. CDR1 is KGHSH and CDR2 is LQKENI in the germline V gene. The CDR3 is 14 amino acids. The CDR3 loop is CASSPPGQSYEQYF. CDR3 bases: TGTGCCAGCTCACCACCGGGACAGTCCTACGAGCAGTACTTC.

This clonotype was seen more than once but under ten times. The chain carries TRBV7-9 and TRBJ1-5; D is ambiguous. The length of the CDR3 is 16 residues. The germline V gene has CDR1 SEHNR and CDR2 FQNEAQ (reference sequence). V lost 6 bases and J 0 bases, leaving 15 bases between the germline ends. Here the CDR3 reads CASSRFPTDSNQPQHF. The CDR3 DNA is TGTGCCAGCAGTCGATTCCCAACAGATAGCAATCAGCCCCAGCATTTT.

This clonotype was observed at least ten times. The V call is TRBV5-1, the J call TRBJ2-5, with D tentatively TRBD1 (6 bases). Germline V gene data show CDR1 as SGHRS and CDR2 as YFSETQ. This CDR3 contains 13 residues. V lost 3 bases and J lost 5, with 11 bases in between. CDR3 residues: CASSSGVFETQYF. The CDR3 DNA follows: TGCGCCAGCAGCTCAGGGGTGTTTGAGACCCAGTACTTC.